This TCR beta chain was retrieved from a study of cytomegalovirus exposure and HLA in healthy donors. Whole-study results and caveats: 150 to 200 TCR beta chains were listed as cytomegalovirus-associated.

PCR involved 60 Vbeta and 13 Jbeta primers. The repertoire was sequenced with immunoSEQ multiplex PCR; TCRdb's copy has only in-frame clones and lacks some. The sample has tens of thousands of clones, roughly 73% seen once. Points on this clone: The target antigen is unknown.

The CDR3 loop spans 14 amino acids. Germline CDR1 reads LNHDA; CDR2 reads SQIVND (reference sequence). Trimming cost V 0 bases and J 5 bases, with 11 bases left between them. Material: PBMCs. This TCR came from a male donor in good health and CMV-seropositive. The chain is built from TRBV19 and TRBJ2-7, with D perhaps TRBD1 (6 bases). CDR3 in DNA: TGTGCCAGTAGTATAGACGACAGGTTCGACGAGCAGTACTTC. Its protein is CASSIDDRFDEQYF. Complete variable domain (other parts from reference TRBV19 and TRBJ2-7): DGGITQSPKYLFRKEGQNVTLSCEQNLNHDAMYWYRQDPGQGLRLIYYSQIVNDFQKGDIAEGYSVSREKKESFPLTVTSAQKNPTAFYLCASSIDDRFDEQYFGPGTRLTVT.